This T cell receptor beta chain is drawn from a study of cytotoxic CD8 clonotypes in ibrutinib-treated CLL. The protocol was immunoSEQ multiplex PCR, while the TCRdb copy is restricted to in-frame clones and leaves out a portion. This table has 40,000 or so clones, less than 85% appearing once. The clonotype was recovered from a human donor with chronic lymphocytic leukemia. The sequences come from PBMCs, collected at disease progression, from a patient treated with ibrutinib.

CDR3 loop: CSVVLGGQGTYGYTF. The CDR3, as DNA: TGCAGCGTTGTCTTGGGTGGCCAGGGTACCTATGGCTACACCTTC. The J gene is TRBJ1-2, the V gene TRBV29-1, with a possible D match to TRBD1 (5 bases). The length of the CDR3 is 15 residues. Trimming pared 4 bases from V and 4 bases from J, leaving 19 bases between. Germline V gene lookup returns CDR1 SQVTM and CDR2 ANQGSEA.